The 2 T cell receptor beta chains below all came from one sample that was sequenced in a study of blood T cell repertoires in COVID-19. Some clones are missing from TCRdb's copy, which holds only in-frame ones; the method was immunoSEQ multiplex PCR. The repertoire consists of some 120,000 clones, with 85% occurring once and the leading ten covering 20% to 30%. The sequenced sample consisted of peripheral blood. The origin of the receptors is a woman of 80 years or more with acute or convalescent COVID-19.

This clone showed up just a few times. V usage is TRBV27 and J usage is TRBJ1-3; D is undetermined. In germline, CDR1 is MNHEY, CDR2 SMNVEV (reference sequence). CDR3 size: 13 residues. Trimming removed 5 bases at V and 0 bases at J, with 5 bases between. In DNA form, the CDR3 reads TGTGCCAGCAGTCCCCTCTCTGGAAACACCATATATTTT. Translating it yields CASSPLSGNTIYF.

The chain uses TRBV5-1 and TRBJ1-1; D call uncertain. V was trimmed by 3 bases and J by 3 bases, leaving 9 bases between them. The CDR3 spans 13 residues. CDR1 is SGHRS and CDR2 is YFSETQ in the germline V gene. The CDR3 is CASSSLSDTEAFF. CDR3 DNA sequence: TGCGCCAGCAGCTCCCTTTCGGACACTGAAGCTTTCTTT.